This T cell receptor beta chain was sequenced for a study of Tregs in tolerant kidney transplant recipients. Mixed chimerism was transient after nonmyeloablative marrow transplants from related graft donors. The protocol was immunoSEQ multiplex PCR, while the TCRdb copy is restricted to in-frame clones and leaves out a portion. The table includes 20,000 to 25,000 clones, over 75% detected once. Whole-study findings and limits: This study did not directly address biological reproducibility. Donor-specific Treg expansion exceeded global Treg expansion in tolerant patients, suggesting antigen drive.

As for this clone: What it recognizes is unknown.

The TCR sequence derives from a human patient who received a combined kidney and bone marrow transplant. The T cells may partly be graft donor cells. Sequencing used CD8+ T cells from blood (PBMCs), obtained 6 months after the transplant.

The CDR3 sequence is CASSGVSSYEQYF. The DNA for the CDR3 is TGTGCCAGCAGCGGGGTGAGCTCCTACGAGCAGTACTTC. The chain has TRBV27 and TRBJ2-7, with D perhaps TRBD2 (5 bases). CDR1 MNHEY and CDR2 SMNVEV come from the germline V gene (reference sequence). Trimming pared 6 bases from V and 0 bases from J, leaving 9 bases between. CDR3 length: 13 amino acids.